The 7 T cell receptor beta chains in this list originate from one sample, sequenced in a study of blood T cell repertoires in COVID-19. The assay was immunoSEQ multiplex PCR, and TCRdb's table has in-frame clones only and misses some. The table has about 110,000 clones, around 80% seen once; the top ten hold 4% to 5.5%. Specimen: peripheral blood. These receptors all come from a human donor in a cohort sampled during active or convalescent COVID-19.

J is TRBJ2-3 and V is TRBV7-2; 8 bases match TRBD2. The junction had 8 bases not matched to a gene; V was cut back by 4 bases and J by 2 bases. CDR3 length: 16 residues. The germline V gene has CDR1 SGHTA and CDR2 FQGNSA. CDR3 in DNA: TGTGCCAGCAGCTACCGGACTAGCTGGAACACAGATACGCAGTATTTT. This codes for CASSYRTSWNTDTQYF. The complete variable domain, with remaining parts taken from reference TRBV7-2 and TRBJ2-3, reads GAGVSQSPSNKVTEKGKDVELRCDPISGHTALYWYRQSLGQGLEFLIYFQGNSAPDKSGLPSDRFSAERTGGSVSTLTIQRTQQEDSAVYLCASSYRTSWNTDTQYFGPGTRLTVL.

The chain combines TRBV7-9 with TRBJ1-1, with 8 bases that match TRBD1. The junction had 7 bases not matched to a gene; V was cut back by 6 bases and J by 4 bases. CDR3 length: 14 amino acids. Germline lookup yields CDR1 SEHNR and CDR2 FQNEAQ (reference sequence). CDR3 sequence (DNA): TGTGCCAGCAGATACGCCGGGACAGGCACTGAAGCTTTCTTT. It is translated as CASRYAGTGTEAFF.

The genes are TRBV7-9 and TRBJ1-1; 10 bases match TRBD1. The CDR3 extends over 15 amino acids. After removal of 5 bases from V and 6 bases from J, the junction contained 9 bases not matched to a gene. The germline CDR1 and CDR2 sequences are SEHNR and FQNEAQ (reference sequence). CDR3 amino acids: CASSPDRGRGPEAFF. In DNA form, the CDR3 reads TGTGCCAGCAGCCCAGACAGGGGGCGCGGTCCTGAAGCTTTCTTT.

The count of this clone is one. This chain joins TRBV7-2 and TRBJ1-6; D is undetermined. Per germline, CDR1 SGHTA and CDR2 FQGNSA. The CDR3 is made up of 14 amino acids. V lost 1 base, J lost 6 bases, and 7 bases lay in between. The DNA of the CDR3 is TGTGCCAGCAGCTTAGTTATCTCTAATTCACCCCTCCACTTT. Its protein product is CASSLVISNSPLHF. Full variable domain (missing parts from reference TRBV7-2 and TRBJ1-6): GAGVSQSPSNKVTEKGKDVELRCDPISGHTALYWYRQSLGQGLEFLIYFQGNSAPDKSGLPSDRFSAERTGGSVSTLTIQRTQQEDSAVYLCASSLVISNSPLHFGNGTRLTVT.

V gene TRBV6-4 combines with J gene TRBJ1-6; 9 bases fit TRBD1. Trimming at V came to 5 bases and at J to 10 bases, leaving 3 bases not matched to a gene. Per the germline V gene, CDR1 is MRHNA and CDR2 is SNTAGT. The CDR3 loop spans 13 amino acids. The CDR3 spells CASSRDRVSPLHF. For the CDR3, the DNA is TGTGCCAGCAGTAGGGACAGGGTGTCACCCCTCCACTTT.

The CDR3 loop reads CASSVAGGRNYRNEQFF. DNA of the CDR3: TGCGCCAGCAGCGTAGCGGGGGGGCGTAATTACCGCAATGAGCAGTTCTTC. The J gene is TRBJ2-1, the V gene TRBV5-1, with TRBD2 identical over 11 bases. The CDR3 is 17 amino acids. The V gene end was trimmed by 4 bases and the J gene end by 6 bases; junction bases not matched to a gene: 12. Germline assignment: CDR1 SGHRS and CDR2 YFSETQ.

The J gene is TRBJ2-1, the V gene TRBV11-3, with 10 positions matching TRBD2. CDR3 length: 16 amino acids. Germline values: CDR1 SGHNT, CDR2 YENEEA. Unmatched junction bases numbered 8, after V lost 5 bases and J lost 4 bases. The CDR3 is CASSPRGAGGYNEQFF. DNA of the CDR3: TGTGCCAGCAGCCCCCGGGGAGCGGGGGGGTACAATGAGCAGTTCTTC.